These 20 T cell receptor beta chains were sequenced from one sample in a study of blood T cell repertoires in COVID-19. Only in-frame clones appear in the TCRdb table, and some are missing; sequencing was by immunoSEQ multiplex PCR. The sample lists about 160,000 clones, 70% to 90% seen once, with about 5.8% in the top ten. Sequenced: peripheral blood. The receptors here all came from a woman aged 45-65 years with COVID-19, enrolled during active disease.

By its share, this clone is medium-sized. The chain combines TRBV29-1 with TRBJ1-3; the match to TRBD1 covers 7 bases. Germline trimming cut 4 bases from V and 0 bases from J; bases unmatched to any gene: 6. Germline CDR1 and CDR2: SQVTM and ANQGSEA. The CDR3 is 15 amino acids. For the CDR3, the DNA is TGCAGCGTTGCCGGGACAGAAAACTCTGGAAACACCATATATTTT. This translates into CSVAGTENSGNTIYF.

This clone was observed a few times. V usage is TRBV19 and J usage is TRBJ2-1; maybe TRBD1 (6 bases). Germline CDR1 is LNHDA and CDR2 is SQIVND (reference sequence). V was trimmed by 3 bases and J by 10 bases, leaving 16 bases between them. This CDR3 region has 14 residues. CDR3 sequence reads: CASSIEHNQGEQFF. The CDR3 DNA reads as TGTGCCAGTAGTATCGAACATAACCAGGGGGAGCAGTTCTTC.

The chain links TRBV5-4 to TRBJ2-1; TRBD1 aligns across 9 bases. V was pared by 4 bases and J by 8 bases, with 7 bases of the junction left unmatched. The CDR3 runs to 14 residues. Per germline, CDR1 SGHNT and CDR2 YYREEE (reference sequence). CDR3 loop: CASSIGQGRDEQFF. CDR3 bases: TGTGCCAGCAGCATAGGACAGGGGAGGGATGAGCAGTTCTTC.

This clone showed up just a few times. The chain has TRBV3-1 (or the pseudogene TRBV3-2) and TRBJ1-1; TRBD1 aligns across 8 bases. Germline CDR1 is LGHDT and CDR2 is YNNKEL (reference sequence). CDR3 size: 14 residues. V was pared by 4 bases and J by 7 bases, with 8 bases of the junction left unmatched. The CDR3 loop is CASSPSGTGLEAFF. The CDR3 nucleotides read TGTGCCAGCAGCCCGTCCGGGACAGGCCTTGAAGCTTTCTTT.

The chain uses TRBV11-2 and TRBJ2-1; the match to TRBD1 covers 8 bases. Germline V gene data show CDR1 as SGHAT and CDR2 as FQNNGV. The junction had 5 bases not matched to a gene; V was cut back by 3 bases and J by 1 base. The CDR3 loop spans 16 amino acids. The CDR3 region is CASSFVRQGSYNEQFF. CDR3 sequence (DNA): TGTGCCAGCAGCTTTGTCCGACAGGGGTCCTACAATGAGCAGTTCTTC.

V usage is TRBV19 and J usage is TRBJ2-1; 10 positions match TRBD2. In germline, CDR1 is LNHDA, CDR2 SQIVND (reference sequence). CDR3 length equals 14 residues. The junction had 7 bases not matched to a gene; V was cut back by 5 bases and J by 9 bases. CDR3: CASSYGTSEREQFF. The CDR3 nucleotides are TGTGCCAGTAGTTACGGGACTAGCGAACGTGAGCAGTTCTTC.

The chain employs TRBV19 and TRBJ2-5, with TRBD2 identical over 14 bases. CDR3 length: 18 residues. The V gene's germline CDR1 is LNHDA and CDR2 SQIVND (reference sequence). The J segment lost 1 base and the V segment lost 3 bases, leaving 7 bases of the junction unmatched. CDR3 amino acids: CASSINLGTSGSQETQYF. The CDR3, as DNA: TGTGCCAGTAGTATTAATCTAGGGACTAGCGGGAGCCAAGAGACCCAGTACTTC.

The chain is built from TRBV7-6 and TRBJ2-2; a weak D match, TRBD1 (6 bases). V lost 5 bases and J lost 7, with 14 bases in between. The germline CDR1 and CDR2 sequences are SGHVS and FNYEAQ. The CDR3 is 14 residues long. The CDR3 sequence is CASSNRVRGGELFF. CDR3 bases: TGTGCCAGCAGCAACAGGGTTCGAGGCGGGGAGCTGTTTTTT. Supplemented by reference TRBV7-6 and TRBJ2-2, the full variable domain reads GAGVSQSPRYKVTKRGQDVALRCDPISGHVSLYWYRQALGQGPEFLTYFNYEAQQDKSGLPNDRFSAERPEGSISTLTIQRTEQRDSAMYRCASSNRVRGGELFFGEGSRLTVL.

CDR3 amino acids: CASSPSLYPYEQYF. The CDR3 region has the DNA TGTGCCAGCAGCCCGTCCCTGTATCCCTACGAGCAGTACTTC. V gene TRBV7-2 combines with J gene TRBJ2-7; D not certain. V lost 5 bases and J 2 bases, leaving 13 bases between the germline ends. This CDR3 region has 14 residues. CDR1 and CDR2 (germline): SGHTA, FQGNSA.

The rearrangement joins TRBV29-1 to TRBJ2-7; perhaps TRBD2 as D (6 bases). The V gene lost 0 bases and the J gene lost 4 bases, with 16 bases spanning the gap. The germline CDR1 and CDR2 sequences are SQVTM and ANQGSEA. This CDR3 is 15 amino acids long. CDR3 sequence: CSVEEGLEGGYEQYF. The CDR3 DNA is TGCAGCGTTGAAGAAGGACTCGAGGGAGGATACGAGCAGTACTTC.

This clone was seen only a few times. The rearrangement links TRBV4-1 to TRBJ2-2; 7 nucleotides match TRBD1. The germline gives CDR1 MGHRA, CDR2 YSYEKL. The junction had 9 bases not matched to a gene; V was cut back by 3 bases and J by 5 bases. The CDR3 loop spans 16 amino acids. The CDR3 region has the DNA TGCGCCAGCAGCCAGGGTTCAGGGGGTAGGACCGGGGAGCTGTTTTTT. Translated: CASSQGSGGRTGELFF.

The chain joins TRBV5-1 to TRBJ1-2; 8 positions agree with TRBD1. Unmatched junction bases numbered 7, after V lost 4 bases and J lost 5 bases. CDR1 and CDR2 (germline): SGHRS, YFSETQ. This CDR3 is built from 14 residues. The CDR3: CASSAEQGGYGYTF. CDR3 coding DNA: TGCGCCAGCAGCGCCGAACAGGGGGGATATGGCTACACCTTC. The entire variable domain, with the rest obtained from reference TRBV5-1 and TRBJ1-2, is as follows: KAGVTQTPRYLIKTRGQQVTLSCSPISGHRSVSWYQQTPGQGLQFLFEYFSETQRNKGNFPGRFSGRQFSNSRSEMNVSTLELGDSALYLCASSAEQGGYGYTFGSGTRLTVV.

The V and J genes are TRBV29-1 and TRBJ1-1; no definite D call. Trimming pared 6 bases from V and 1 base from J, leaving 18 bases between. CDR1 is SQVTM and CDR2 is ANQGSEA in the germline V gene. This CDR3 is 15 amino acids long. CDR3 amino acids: CSVEGRTLANTEAFF. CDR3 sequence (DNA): TGCAGCGTGGAGGGTAGGACGCTAGCGAACACTGAAGCTTTCTTT.

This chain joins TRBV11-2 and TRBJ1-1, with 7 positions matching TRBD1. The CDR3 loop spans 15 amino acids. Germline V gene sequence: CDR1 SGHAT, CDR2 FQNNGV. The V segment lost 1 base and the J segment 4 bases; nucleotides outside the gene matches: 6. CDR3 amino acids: CASSLVGGVGTEAFF. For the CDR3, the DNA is TGTGCCAGCAGCTTAGTAGGGGGCGTGGGCACTGAAGCTTTCTTT.

Here the CDR3 DNA reads TGTGCCAGCAGTCAGGGGGCCCCTGAAGCTTTCTTT. Its protein product is CASSQGAPEAFF. The rearrangement joins TRBV12-3 or TRBV12-4 to TRBJ1-1; the match to TRBD1 covers 8 bases. The J segment lost 6 bases and the V segment lost 5 bases, leaving 2 bases of the junction unmatched. The CDR3 runs to 12 residues.

The CDR3 sequence: CASSHEGQGMREQYF. The CDR3 nucleotides are TGTGCCAGCAGCCACGAAGGACAGGGAATGAGGGAGCAGTACTTC. V gene TRBV7-9 combines with J gene TRBJ2-7, with 8 bases identical to TRBD1. J gave up 7 bases and V 5 bases, and 13 bases lay outside the gene matches. This CDR3 has 15 amino acids. The germline CDR1 and CDR2 sequences are SEHNR and FQNEAQ (reference sequence). The full variable domain, its missing parts supplied by reference TRBV7-9 and TRBJ2-7, is DTGVSQNPRHKITKRGQNVTFRCDPISEHNRLYWYRQTLGQGPEFLTYFQNEAQLEKSRLLSDRFSAERPKGSFSTLEIQRTEQGDSAMYLCASSHEGQGMREQYFGPGTRLTVT.

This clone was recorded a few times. Here the CDR3 DNA reads TGTGCCAGCAGCGTGGGACAGGATAGCAATCAGCCCCAGCATTTT. It translates to CASSVGQDSNQPQHF. This chain uses TRBV9 with TRBJ1-5; 8 bases are a match to TRBD1. The germline CDR1 and CDR2 sequences are SGDLS and YYNGEE. Unmatched junction bases numbered 1, after V lost 2 bases and J lost 0 bases. CDR3 length: 15 amino acids.

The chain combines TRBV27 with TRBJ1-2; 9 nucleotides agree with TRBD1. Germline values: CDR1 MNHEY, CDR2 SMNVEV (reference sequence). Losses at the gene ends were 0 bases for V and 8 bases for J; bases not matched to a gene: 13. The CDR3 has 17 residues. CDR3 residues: CASSLSGQGIGLGGYTF. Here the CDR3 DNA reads TGTGCCAGCAGTTTATCGGGACAGGGAATTGGTCTAGGGGGCTACACCTTC.

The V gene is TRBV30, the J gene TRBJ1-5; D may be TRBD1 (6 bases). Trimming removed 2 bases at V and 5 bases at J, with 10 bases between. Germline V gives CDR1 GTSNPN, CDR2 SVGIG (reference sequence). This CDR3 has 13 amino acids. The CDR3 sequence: CAWSRQEDQPQHF. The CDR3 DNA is TGTGCCTGGAGTAGACAGGAGGATCAGCCCCAGCATTTT.

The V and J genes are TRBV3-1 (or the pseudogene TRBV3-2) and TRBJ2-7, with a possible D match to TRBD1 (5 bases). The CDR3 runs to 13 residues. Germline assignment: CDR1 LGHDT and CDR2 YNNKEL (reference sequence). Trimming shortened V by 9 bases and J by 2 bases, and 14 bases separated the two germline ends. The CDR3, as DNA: TGTGCCAGGGTGGTAGGGGTTCCCTACGAGCAGTACTTC. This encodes CARVVGVPYEQYF.